Reported below is one TCR beta chain. This entry comes from a study of blood T cell repertoires in COVID-19. Measured with immunoSEQ multiplex PCR; TCRdb has only the in-frame clones, and not every one. The sample holds 300,000 to 350,000 clones, around 85% seen once. This CDR3 is 15 amino acids long. V dropped 2 bases and J dropped 3 bases, with 13 bases sitting between them. Germline V gene sequence: CDR1 SGHKS, CDR2 YYEKEE (reference sequence). This TCR was recovered from a middle-aged woman with acute COVID-19. V gene TRBV5-5 combines with J gene TRBJ2-3; a weak D match, TRBD1 (5 bases). Sequencing input: PBMCs or T cells enriched from blood (not recorded which). CDR3 DNA: TGTGCCAGCAGCTTAGACAGCACACAGACAGATACGCAGTATTTT. Its protein product is CASSLDSTQTDTQYF. Together with reference TRBV5-5 and TRBJ2-3, the CDR3 gives the full variable domain: DAGVTQSPTHLIKTRGQQVTLRCSPISGHKSVSWYQQVLGQGPQFIFQYYEKEERGRGNFPDRFSARQFPNYSSELNVNALLLGDSALYLCASSLDSTQTDTQYFGPGTRLTVL.